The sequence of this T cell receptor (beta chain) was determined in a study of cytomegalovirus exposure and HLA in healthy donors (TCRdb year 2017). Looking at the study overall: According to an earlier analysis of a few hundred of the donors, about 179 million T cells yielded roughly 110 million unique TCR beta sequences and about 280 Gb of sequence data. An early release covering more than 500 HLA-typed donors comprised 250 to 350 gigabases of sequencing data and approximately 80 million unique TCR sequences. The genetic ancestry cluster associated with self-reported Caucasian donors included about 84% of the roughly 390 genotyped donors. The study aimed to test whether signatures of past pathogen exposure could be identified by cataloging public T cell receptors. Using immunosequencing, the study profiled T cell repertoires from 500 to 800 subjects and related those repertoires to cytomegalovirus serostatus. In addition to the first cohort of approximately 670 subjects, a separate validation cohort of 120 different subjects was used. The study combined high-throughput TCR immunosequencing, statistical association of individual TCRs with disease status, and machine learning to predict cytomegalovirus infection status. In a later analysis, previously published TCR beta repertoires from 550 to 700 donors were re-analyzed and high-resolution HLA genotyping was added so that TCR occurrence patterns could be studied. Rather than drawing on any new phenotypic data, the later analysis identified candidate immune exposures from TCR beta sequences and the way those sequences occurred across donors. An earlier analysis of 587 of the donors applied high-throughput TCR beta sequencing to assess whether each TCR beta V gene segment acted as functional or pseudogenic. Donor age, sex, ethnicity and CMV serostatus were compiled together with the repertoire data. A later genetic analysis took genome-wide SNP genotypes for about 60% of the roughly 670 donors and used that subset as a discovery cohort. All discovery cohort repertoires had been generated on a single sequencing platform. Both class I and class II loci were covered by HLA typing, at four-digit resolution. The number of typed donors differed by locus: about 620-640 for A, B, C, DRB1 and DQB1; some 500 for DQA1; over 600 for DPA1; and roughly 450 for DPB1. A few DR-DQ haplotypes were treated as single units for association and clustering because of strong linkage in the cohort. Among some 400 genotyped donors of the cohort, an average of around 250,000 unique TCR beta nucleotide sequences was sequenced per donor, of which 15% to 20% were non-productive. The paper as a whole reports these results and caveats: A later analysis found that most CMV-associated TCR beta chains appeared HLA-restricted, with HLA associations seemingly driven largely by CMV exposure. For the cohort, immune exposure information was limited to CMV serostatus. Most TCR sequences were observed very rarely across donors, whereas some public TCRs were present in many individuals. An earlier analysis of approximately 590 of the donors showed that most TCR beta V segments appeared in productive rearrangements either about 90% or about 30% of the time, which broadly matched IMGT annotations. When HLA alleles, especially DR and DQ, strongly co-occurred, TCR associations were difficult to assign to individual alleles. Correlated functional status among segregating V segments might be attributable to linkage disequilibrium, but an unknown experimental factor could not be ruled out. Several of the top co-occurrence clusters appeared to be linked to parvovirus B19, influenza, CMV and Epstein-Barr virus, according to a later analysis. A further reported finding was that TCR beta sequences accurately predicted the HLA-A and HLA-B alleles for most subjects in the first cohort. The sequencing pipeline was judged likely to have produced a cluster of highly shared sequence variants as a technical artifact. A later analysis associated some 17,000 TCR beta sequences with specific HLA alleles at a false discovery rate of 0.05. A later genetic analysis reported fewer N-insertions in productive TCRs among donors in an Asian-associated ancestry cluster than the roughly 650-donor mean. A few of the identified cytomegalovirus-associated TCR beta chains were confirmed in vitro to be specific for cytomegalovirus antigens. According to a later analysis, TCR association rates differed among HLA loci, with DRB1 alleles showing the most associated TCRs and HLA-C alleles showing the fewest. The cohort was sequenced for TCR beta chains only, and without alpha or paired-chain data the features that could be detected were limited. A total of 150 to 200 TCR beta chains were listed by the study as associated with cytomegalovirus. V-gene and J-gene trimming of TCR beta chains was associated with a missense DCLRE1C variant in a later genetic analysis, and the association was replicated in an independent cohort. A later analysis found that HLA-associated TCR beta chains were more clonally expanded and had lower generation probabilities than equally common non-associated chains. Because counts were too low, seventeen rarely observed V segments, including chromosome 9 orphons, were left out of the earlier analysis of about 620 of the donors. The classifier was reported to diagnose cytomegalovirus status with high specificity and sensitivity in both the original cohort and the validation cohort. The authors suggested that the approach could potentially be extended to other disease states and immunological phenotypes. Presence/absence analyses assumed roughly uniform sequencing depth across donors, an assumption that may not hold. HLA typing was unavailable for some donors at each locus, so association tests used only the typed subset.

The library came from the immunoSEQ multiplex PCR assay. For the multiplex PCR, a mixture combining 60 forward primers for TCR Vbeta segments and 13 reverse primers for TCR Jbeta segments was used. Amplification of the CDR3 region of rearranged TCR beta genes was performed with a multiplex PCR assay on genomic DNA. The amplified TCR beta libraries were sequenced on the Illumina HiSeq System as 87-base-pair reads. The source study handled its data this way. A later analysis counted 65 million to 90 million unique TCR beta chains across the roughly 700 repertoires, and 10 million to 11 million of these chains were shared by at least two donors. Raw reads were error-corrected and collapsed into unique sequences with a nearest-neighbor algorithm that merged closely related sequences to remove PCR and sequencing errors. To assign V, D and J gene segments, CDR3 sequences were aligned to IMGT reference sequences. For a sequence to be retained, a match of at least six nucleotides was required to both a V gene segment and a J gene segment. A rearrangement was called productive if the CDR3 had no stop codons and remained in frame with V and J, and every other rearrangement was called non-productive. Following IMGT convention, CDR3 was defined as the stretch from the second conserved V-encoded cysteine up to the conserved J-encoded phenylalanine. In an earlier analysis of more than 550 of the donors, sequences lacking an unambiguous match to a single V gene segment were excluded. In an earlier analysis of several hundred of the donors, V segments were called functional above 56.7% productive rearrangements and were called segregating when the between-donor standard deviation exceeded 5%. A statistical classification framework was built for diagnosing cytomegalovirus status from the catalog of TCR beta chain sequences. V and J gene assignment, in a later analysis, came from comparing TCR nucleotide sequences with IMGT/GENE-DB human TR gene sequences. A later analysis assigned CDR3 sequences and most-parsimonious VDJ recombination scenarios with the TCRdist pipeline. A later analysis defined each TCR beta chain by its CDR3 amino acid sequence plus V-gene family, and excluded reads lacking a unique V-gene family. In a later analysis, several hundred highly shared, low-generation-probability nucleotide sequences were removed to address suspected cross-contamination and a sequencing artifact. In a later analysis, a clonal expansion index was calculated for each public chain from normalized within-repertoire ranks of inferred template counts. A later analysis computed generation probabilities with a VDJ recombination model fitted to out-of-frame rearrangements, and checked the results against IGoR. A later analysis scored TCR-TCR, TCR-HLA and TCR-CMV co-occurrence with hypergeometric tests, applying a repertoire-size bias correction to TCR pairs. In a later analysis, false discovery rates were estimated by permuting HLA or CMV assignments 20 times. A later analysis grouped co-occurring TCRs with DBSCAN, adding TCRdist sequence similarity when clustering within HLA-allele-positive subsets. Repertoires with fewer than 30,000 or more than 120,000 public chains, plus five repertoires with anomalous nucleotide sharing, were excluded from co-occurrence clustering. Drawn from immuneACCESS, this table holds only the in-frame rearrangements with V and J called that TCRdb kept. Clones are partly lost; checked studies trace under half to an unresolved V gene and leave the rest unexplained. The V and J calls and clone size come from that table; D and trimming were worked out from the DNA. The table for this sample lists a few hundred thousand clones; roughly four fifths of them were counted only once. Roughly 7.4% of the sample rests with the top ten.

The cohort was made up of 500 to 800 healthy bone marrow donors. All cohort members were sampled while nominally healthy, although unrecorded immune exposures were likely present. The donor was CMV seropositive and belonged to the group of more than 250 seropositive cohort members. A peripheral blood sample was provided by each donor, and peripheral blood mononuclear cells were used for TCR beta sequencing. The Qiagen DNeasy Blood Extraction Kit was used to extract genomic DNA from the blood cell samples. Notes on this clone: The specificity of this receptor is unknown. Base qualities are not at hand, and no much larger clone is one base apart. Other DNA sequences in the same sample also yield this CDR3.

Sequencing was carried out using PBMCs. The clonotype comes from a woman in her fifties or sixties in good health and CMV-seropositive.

The bases read TGTGCCAGCAGTCAACAGGGGTACGAGCAGTACTTC. This codes for CASSQQGYEQYF. The rearrangement joined TRBV6-6 to TRBJ2-7, with 7 central nucleotides matching TRBD1. Germline trimming amounts to 5 bases on V and 4 bases on J, with 2 as the count of junction bases outside the gene matches. CDR1 MNHNY and CDR2 SVGAGI were looked up in the germline V gene (reference sequence). The CDR3 goes from the cysteine to the phenylalanine over 12 residues. The read is trimmed to its CDR3 DNA, 36 bases read in frame from base 1.